The TCR beta chain described here comes from a study of CD8 T cells in ankylosing spondylitis. Study outcomes and limitations: A number of the motif variants had already been described in reactive arthritis synovial fluid and blood. One TCR beta motif, made up of roughly 8 highly homologous variants, appeared characteristic of ankylosing spondylitis blood. Reports say disease-linked clones showed up significantly more in matched ankylosing spondylitis synovial fluid.

A single record per CDR3 protein comes from TCRdb applying MiXCR to the 5' RACE reads. Counted here are around 250,000 distinct CDR3 sequences, 15% to 20% occurring once; the ten biggest clones make up about a third. In regard to this clonotype: Its cognate antigen is unknown.

Germline CDR1 and CDR2: SGHRS and YFSETQ. The ends lost 5 bases at V and 8 bases at J; junction bases unmatched: 8. CDR3 length: 15 amino acids. Input material: blood, either unsorted or a sorted T cell fraction (not recorded which). The chain joins TRBV5-1 to TRBJ2-1, with 12 positions matching TRBD2. The clonotype comes from a male donor with ankylosing spondylitis or in good health (not recorded which). CDR3: CASRPASGRAYEQFF. In DNA, the CDR3 is TGCGCCAGCAGGCCTGCTAGCGGGAGGGCCTATGAGCAGTTCTTC.